The T cell receptor beta chain described here comes from a study of identical twins. As concerns this clonotype: Its specificity is unknown.

Healthy Caucasians supplied all donations. CDR1 is MGHRA and CDR2 is YSYEKL in the germline V gene. The CDR3 contains 13 residues. Trimming stripped 3 bases from V and 7 bases from J, with 10 bases between. TCRdb recomputed calls from the 5' RACE reads with MiXCR, one row per CDR3 protein. The sample lists around 340,000 distinct CDR3 sequences, 10% to 15% occurring once. Findings and caveats of the study: Beta clonotypes that were abundant in cord blood contained fewer insertions, a pattern absent from memory repertoires. Surplus twin overlap in beta out-of-frame sequences was less pronounced.

These data also formed part of another study, on yellow fever vaccine responses in identical twins.

The TCR originated in a woman aged 18-29 years in good health. What was sequenced was CD8+ T cells sorted from blood. The V and J genes are TRBV4-1 and TRBJ2-1; D may be TRBD1 or TRBD2 (5 bases each). The CDR3 region is CASSHEGRNEQFF. In DNA form, the CDR3 reads TGCGCCAGCAGCCACGAGGGGCGGAATGAGCAGTTCTTC.